Sequencing of this T cell receptor beta chain was carried out in a study of identical twins. Study findings and constraints: Reduced insertions were recorded for abundant cord blood beta clonotypes, with no such pattern in memory repertoires.

This clonotype occurred a few times. No antigen is known for it. MiXCR, applied by TCRdb to the 5' RACE reads, yields one record per CDR3 protein. The data show about 520,000 distinct CDR3 sequences, 20% to 25% seen once. With no exceptions, donors were healthy Caucasians. From germline, CDR1 is MNHEY and CDR2 SMNVEV (reference sequence). CDR3 length: 16 residues. Trimming took 5 bases from V and 1 from J; bases not matched to a gene: 10. The same data also contributed to another study, on T cells expressing NK-cell markers. As that study records: Leadership of the CD3+CD56-NKG2C+ fraction also belonged to these clonotypes in a handful of donors.

The J gene is TRBJ2-5, the V gene TRBV27, with 7 bases aligning to TRBD2. Sequencing was done on a sample of CD4+ T cells sorted from blood. This receptor was obtained from a woman aged 18 to 35 in good health. The CDR3 protein is CASSPRSGRVQETQYF. The CDR3, as DNA: TGTGCCAGCAGTCCTCGTAGCGGGCGAGTCCAAGAGACCCAGTACTTC.